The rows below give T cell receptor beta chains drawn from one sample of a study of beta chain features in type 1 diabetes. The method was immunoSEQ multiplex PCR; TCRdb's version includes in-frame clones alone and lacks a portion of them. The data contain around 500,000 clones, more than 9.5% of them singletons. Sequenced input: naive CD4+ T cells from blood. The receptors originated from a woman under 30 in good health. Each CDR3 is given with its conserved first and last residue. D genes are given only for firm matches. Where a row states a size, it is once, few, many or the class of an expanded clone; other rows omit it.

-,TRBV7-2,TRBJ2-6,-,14,CASSLASGANVLTF,TGTGCCAGCAGCTTAGCCTCTGGGGCCAACGTCCTGACTTTC
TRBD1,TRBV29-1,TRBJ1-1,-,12,CSVRTGNTEAFF,TGCAGCGTGAGGACAGGGAACACTGAAGCTTTCTTT
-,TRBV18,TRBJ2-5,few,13,CASSPPGGETQYF,TGTGCCAGCTCACCACCGGGGGGAGAGACCCAGTACTTC
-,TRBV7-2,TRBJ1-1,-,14,CASISGAMNTEAFF,TGTGCCAGCATCTCGGGCGCAATGAACACTGAAGCTTTCTTT
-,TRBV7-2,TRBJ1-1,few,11,CASSLAVEAFF,TGTGCCAGCAGCTTAGCCGTTGAAGCTTTCTTT
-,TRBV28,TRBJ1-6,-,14,CASRTLGGNSPLHF,TGTGCCAGCAGAACCCTGGGGGGAAATTCACCCCTCCACTTT
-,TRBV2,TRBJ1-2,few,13,CASIGQHIYGYTF,TGTGCCAGTATTGGACAGCATATCTATGGCTACACCTTC
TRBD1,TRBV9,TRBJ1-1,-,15,CASTRTGDMGTEAFF,TGTGCCAGCACAAGGACAGGGGATATGGGCACTGAAGCTTTCTTT
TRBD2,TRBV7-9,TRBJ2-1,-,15,CASSLLAGPYNEQFF,TGTGCCAGCAGCTTACTAGCGGGGCCCTACAATGAGCAGTTCTTC
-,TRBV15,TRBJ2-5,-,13,CATSREYQEPQYF,TGTGCCACCAGCAGAGAATATCAAGAGCCCCAGTACTTC
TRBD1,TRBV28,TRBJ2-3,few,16,CASSLPDRAWTDTQYF,TGTGCCAGCAGCCTTCCCGACAGGGCGTGGACAGATACGCAGTATTTT
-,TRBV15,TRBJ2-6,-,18,CATSRGDSKSSGANVLTF,TGTGCCACCAGCAGGGGGGACTCAAAGAGCTCTGGGGCCAACGTCCTGACTTTC
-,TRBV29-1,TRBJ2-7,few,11,CSVDKGYEQYF,TGCAGCGTAGACAAGGGCTACGAGCAGTACTTC
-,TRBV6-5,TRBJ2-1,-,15,CASRPEGLGYNEQFF,TGTGCCAGCAGGCCAGAGGGCCTGGGATACAATGAGCAGTTCTTC
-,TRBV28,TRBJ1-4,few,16,CASSFIGEGNWEKLFF,TGTGCCAGCAGTTTCATAGGGGAAGGGAATTGGGAAAAACTGTTTTTT
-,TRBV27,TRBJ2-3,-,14,CASSLTGGTDTQYF,TGTGCCAGCAGTTTGACGGGAGGCACAGATACGCAGTATTTT
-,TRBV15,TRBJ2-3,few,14,CATSRDWVSDTQYF,TGTGCCACCAGCAGAGATTGGGTTTCAGATACGCAGTATTTT
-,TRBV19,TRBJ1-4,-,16,CASSISHMDTVRKLFF,TGTGCCAGTAGTATAAGTCATATGGACACCGTACGAAAACTGTTTTTT
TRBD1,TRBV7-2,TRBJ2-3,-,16,CASSRRTGGSTDTQYF,TGTGCCAGCAGCAGACGAACAGGGGGCAGCACAGATACGCAGTATTTT
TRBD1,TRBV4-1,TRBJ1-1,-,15,CASSQVGQGITEAFF,TGCGCCAGCAGCCAAGTGGGACAGGGGATCACTGAAGCTTTCTTT
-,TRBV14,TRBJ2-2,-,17,CASSQGLGNLNTGELFF,TGTGCCAGCAGCCAAGGACTTGGGAATTTGAACACCGGGGAGCTGTTTTTT
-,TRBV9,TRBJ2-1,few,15,CASLRGGERYNEQFF,TGTGCCAGCCTAAGGGGGGGAGAACGCTACAATGAGCAGTTCTTC
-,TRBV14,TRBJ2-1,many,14,CASSQDLGRSEQFF,TGTGCCAGCAGCCAAGATTTGGGCAGGAGTGAGCAGTTCTTC
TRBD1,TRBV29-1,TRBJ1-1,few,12,CSVVAGGTEAFF,TGCAGCGTTGTGGCAGGGGGCACTGAAGCTTTCTTT
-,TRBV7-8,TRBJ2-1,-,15,CASSFTGSNYNEQFF,TGTGCCAGCAGCTTCACGGGCAGTAACTACAATGAGCAGTTCTTC
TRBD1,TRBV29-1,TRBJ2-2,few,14,CSVERTGGTGELFF,TGCAGCGTTGAACGGACAGGGGGCACCGGGGAGCTGTTTTTT
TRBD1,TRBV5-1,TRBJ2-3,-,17,CASSSNLARTGTDTQYF,TGCGCCAGCAGCTCAAACCTCGCACGGACAGGTACAGATACGCAGTATTTT
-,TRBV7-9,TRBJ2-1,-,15,CASSLVRPGYNEQFF,TGTGCCAGCAGCTTAGTTCGCCCTGGCTACAATGAGCAGTTCTTC
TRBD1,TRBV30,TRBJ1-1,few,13,CAWARDRGGEAFF,TGTGCCTGGGCGCGTGACAGGGGCGGTGAAGCTTTCTTT
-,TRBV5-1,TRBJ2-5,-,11,CASSLADSQYF,TGCGCCAGCAGCTTGGCCGATTCCCAGTACTTC
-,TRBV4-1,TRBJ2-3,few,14,CASRGEGHRDTQYF,TGCGCCAGCAGGGGAGAGGGGCATAGAGATACGCAGTATTTT